This TCR beta chain originates from a study of cytomegalovirus exposure and HLA in healthy donors. About this clone itself: Its target is unknown.

The trim removed 9 bases at V and 8 bases at J, leaving 18 bases unmatched. The CDR3 is 17 amino acids. Germline V gives CDR1 LNHDA, CDR2 SQIVND (reference sequence). Primers: 60 Vbeta forward and 13 Jbeta reverse. Measured with immunoSEQ multiplex PCR; TCRdb has only the in-frame clones, and not every one. The table shows approximately 130,000 clones, with about 80% occurring only once. Whole-study results and caveats: The study labeled around 160 TCR beta chains cytomegalovirus-associated. TCR beta sequences reportedly predicted the HLA-A and HLA-B alleles of most subjects accurately. In a later analysis, at a false discovery rate of 0.05, under 20,000 TCR beta sequences were associated with HLA alleles.

This clonotype originated in a woman aged 45-65 years in good health and CMV-seropositive. Sequencing was done on a sample of PBMCs. The V and J genes are TRBV19 and TRBJ2-1; 11 bases are shared with TRBD2. In nucleotides, the CDR3 is TGTGCCAGCAGGGATAGGTTAGCGGGAGGGTTATTTTATGAGCAGTTCTTC. Amino acid sequence: CASRDRLAGGLFYEQFF. Filled out from reference TRBV19 and TRBJ2-1, the complete variable domain reads DGGITQSPKYLFRKEGQNVTLSCEQNLNHDAMYWYRQDPGQGLRLIYYSQIVNDFQKGDIAEGYSVSREKKESFPLTVTSAQKNPTAFYLCASRDRLAGGLFYEQFFGPGTRLTVL.